The text below deals with one T cell receptor beta chain. Its antigen remains unknown. PCR involved 60 Vbeta and 13 Jbeta primers. Data came from immunoSEQ multiplex PCR; TCRdb stores just in-frame clones and leaves some out. Counted here are approximately 190,000 clones, 70% to 80% occurring once; the ten biggest clones make up roughly 13%. This sample is drawn from a study of cytomegalovirus exposure and HLA in healthy donors. Study-level points and caveats: Cytomegalovirus-associated status was assigned to more than 150 TCR beta chains.

Sequenced sample: PBMCs. The clonotype originates from a woman aged 25 to 39 in good health and CMV-seropositive.

The chain's CDR3 is CASSLVRDQGVEKLFF. The CDR3 nucleotides are TGTGCCAGCAGCCTAGTTCGCGACCAGGGGGTTGAAAAACTGTTTTTT. The chain joins TRBV28 to TRBJ1-4; the match to TRBD1 covers 7 bases. The V and J ends lost 6 bases and 7 bases, in that order; junction bases with no gene match: 14. This CDR3 spans 16 amino acids. Germline CDR1 is MDHEN and CDR2 is SYDVKM.